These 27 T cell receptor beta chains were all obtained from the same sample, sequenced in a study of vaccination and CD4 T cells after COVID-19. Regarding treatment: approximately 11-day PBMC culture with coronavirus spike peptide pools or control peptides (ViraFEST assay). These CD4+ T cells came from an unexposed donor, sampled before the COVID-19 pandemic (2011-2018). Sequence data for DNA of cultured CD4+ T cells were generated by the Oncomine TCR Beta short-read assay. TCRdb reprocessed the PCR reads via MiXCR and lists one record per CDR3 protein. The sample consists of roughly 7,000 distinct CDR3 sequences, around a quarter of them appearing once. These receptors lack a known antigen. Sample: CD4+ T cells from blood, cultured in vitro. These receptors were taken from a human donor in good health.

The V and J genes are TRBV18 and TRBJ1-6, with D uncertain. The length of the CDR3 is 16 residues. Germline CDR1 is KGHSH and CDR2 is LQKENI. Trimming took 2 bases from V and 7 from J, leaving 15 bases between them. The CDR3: CASSPTYGQANSPLHF. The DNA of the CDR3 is TGTGCCAGCTCACCAACCTACGGGCAGGCAAATTCACCCCTCCACTTT. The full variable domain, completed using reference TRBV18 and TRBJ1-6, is NAGVMQNPRHLVRRRGQEARLRCSPMKGHSHVYWYRQLPEEGLKFMVYLQKENIIDESGMPKERFSAEFPKEGPSILRIQQVVRGDSAAYFCASSPTYGQANSPLHFGNGTRLTVT.

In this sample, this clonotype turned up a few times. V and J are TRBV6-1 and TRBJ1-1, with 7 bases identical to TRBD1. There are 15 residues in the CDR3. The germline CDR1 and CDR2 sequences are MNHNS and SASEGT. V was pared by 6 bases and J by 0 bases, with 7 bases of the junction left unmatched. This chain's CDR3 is CASRRQGRVNTEAFF. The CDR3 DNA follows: TGTGCCAGCAGACGACAGGGTCGAGTGAACACTGAAGCTTTCTTT.

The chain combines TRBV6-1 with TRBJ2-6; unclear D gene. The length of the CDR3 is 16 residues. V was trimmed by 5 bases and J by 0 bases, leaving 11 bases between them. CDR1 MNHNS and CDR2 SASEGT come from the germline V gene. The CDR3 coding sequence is TGTGCCAGCAGTAAACGACGAAGCTCTGGGGCCAACGTCCTGACTTTC. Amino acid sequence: CASSKRRSSGANVLTF.

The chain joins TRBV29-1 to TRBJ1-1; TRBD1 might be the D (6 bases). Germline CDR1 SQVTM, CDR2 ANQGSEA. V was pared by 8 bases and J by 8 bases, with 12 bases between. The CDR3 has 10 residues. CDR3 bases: TGCAGCCCTGGGACACCCGAAGCTTTCTTT. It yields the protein CSPGTPEAFF. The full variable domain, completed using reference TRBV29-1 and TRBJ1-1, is SAVISQKPSRDICQRGTSLTIQCQVDSQVTMMFWYRQQPGQSLTLIATANQGSEATYESGFVIDKFPISRPNLTFSTLTVSNMSPEDSSIYLCSPGTPEAFFGQGTRLTVV.

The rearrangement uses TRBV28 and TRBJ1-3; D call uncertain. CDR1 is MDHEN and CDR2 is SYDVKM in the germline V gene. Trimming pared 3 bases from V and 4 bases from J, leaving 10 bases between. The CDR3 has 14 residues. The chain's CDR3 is CASSFNSLGNTIYF. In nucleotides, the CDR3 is TGTGCCAGCAGTTTTAATAGTCTGGGAAACACCATATATTTT. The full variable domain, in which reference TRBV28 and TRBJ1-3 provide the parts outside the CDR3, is DVKVTQSSRYLVKRTGEKVFLECVQDMDHENMFWYRQDPGLGLRLIYFSYDVKMKEKGDIPEGYSVSREKKERFSLILESASTNQTSMYLCASSFNSLGNTIYFGEGSWLTVV.

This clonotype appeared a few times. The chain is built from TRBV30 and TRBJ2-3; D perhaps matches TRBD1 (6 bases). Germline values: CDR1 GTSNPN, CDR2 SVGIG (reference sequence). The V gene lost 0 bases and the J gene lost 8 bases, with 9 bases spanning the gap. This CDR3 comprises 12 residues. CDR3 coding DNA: TGTGCCTGGAGTGTACAACAGGGTACGCAGTATTTT. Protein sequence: CAWSVQQGTQYF.

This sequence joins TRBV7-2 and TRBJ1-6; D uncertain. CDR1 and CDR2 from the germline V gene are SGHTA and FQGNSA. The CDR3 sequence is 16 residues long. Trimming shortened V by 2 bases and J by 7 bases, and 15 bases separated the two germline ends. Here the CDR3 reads CASSLQSRGSNSPLHF. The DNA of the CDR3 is TGTGCCAGCAGCTTACAATCTCGGGGTTCAAATTCACCCCTCCACTTT.

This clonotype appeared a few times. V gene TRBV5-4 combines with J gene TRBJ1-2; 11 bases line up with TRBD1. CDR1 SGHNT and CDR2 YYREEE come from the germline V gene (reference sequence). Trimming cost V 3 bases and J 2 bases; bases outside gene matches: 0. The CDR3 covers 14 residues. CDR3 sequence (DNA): TGTGCCAGCAGCTGGGACAGGGGGAACTATGGCTACACCTTC. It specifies CASSWDRGNYGYTF. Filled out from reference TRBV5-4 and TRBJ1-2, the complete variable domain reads ETGVTQSPTHLIKTRGQQVTLRCSSQSGHNTVSWYQQALGQGPQFIFQYYREEENGRGNFPPRFSGLQFPNYSSELNVNALELDDSALYLCASSWDRGNYGYTFGSGTRLTVV.

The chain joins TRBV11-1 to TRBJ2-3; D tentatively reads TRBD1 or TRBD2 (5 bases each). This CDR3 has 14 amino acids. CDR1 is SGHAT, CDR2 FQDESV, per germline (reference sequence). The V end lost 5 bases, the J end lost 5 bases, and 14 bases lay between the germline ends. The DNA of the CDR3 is TGTGCCAGCAGCACTAGGGGTGGGGGAGATACGCAGTATTTT. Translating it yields CASSTRGGGDTQYF.

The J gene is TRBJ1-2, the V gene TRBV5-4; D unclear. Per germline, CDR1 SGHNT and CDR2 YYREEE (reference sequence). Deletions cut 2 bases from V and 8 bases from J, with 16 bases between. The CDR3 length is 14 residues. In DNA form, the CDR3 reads TGTGCCAGCAGCTTAGCAACAGAGTTAGGGGGCTACACCTTC. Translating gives CASSLATELGGYTF.

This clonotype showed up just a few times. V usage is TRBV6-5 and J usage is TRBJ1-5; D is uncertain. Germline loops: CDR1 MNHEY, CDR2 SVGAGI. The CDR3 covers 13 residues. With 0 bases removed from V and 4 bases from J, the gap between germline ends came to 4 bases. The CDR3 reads CASSYSWNQPQHF. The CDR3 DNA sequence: TGTGCCAGCAGTTACTCGTGGAATCAGCCCCAGCATTTT.

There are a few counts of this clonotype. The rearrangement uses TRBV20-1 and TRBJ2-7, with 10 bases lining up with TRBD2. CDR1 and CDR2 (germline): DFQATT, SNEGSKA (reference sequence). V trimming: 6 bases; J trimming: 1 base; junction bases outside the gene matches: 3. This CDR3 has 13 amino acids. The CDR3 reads CSALAGVSYEQYF. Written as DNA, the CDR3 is TGCAGTGCCCTAGCGGGGGTTTCCTACGAGCAGTACTTC.

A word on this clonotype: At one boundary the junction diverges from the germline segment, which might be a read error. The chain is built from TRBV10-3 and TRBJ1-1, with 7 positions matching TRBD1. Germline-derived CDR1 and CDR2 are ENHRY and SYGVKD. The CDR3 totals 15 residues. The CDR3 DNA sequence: TGTGTCATCAGAGACGGACAGGTGGTGGACACTGAAGCTTTCTTT. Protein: CVIRDGQVVDTEAFF.

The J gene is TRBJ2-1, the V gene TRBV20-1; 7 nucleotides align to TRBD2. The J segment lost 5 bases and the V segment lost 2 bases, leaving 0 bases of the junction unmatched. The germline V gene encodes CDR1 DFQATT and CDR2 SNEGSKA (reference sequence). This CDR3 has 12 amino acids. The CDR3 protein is CSARLADNEQFF. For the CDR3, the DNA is TGCAGTGCTAGACTAGCGGACAATGAGCAGTTCTTC.

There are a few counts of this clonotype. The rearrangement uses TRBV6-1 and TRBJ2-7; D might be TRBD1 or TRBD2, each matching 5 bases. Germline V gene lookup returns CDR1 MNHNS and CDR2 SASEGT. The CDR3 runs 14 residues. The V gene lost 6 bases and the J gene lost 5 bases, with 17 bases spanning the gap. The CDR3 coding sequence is TGTGCCAGCAGCCCATACGGGGCGAGAAACGAGCAGTACTTC. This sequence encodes CASSPYGARNEQYF.

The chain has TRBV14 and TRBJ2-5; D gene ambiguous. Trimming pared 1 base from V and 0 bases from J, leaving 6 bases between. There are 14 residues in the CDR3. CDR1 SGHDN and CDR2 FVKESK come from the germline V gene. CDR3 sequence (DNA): TGTGCCAGCAGCCAAGGACGGTACCAAGAGACCCAGTACTTC. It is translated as CASSQGRYQETQYF.

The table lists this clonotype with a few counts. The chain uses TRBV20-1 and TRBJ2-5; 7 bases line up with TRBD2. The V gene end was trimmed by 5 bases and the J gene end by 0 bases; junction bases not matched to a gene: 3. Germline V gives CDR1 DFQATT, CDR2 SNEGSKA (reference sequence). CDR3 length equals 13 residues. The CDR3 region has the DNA TGCAGTGCTTCGGGGACTAACCAAGAGACCCAGTACTTC. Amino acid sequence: CSASGTNQETQYF.

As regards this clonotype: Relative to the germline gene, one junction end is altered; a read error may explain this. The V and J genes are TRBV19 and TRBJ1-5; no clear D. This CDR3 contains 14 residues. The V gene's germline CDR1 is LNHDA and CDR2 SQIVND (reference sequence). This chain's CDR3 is CASSIKSSNQSQHF. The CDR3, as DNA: TGTGCCAGTAGTATAAAGTCTAGCAATCAGTCCCAGCATTTT.

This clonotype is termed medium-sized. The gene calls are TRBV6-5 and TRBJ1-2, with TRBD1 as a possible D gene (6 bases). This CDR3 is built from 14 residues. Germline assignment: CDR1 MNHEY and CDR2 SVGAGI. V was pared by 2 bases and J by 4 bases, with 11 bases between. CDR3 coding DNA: TGTGCCAGCAGTTACGAAGGGGGAAGCTATGGCTACACCTTC. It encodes CASSYEGGSYGYTF.

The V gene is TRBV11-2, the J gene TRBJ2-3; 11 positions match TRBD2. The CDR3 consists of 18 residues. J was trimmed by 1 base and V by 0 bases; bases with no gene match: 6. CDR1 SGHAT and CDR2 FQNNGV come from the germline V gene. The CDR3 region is CASSLDFPLAGGTDTQYF. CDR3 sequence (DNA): TGTGCCAGCAGCTTAGATTTCCCACTAGCGGGGGGCACAGATACGCAGTATTTT. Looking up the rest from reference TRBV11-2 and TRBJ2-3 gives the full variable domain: EAGVAQSPRYKIIEKRQSVAFWCNPISGHATLYWYQQILGQGPKLLIQFQNNGVVDDSQLPKDRFSAERLKGVDSTLKIQPAKLEDSAVYLCASSLDFPLAGGTDTQYFGPGTRLTVL.

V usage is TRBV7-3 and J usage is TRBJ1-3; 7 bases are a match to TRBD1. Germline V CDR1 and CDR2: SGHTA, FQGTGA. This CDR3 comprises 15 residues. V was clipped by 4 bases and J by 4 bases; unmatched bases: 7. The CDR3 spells CASSSRGTAGNTIYF. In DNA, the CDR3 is TGTGCCAGCAGCTCCCGCGGGACAGCCGGAAACACCATATATTTT.

The CDR3 reads CASSLGRGYTF. The CDR3 DNA follows: TGTGCCAGCAGCTTAGGCCGGGGCTACACCTTC. V is TRBV7-9 and J is TRBJ1-2; D not resolved. CDR3 length: 11 amino acids. Trimming pared 1 base from V and 8 bases from J, leaving 5 bases between. Germline V lookup: CDR1 SEHNR, CDR2 FQNEAQ (reference sequence).

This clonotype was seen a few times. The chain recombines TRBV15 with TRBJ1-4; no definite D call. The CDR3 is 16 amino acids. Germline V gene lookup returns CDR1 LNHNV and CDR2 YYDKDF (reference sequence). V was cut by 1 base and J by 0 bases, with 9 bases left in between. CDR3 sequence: CATSRGQGATNEKLFF. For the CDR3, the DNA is TGTGCCACCAGCAGAGGACAAGGAGCAACTAATGAAAAACTGTTTTTT.

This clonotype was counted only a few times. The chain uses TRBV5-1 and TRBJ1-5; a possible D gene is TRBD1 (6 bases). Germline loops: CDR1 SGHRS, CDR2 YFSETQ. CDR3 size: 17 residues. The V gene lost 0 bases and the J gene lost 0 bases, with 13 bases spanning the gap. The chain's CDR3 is CASSLAPGDASNQPQHF. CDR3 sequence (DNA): TGCGCCAGCAGCTTGGCCCCAGGGGACGCTAGCAATCAGCCCCAGCATTTT.

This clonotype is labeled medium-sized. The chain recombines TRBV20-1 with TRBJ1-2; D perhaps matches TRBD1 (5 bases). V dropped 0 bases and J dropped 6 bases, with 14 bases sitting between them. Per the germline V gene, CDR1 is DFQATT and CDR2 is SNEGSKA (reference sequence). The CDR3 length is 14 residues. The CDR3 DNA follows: TGCAGTGCTAGAGATACCGGGACGGTCGATGGCTACACCTTC. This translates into CSARDTGTVDGYTF.

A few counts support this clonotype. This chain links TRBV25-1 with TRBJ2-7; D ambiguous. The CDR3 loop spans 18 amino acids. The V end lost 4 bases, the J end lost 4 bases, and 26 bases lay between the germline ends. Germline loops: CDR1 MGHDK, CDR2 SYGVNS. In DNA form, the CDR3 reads TGTGCCAGCAGTGGCCCCGGGCCAGAACTAAGAAGGCCGTACGAGCAGTACTTC. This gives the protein CASSGPGPELRRPYEQYF.

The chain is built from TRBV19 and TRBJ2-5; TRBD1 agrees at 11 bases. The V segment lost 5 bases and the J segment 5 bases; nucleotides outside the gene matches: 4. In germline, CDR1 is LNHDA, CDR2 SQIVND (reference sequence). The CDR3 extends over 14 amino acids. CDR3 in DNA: TGTGCCAGTAGTGAAGGGACAGGGGGGGAGACCCAGTACTTC. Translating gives CASSEGTGGETQYF.